Below, 3 T cell receptor beta chains from the same sample are listed, as sequenced in a study of cytomegalovirus exposure and HLA in healthy donors. Primers: 60 Vbeta forward and 13 Jbeta reverse. Here immunoSEQ multiplex PCR was the method, and the copy in TCRdb shows in-frame clones only, minus some. This table holds some 140,000 clones, around 84% found once. The source material was PBMCs. These receptors originate from a middle-aged woman in good health and CMV-seropositive.

The chain has TRBV19 and TRBJ1-1, with TRBD1 as a possible D gene (5 bases). The CDR3 runs to 15 residues. Per the germline V gene, CDR1 is LNHDA and CDR2 is SQIVND (reference sequence). Trimming cost V 4 bases and J 3 bases, with 15 bases left between them. The CDR3 region has the DNA TGTGCCAGTAGTAAAACGGGACTCTTGGACACTGAAGCTTTCTTT. This translates into CASSKTGLLDTEAFF.

The chain uses TRBV14 and TRBJ1-2; D unresolved. The CDR3 length is 13 residues. Germline CDR1 SGHDN, CDR2 FVKESK. V was clipped by 1 base and J by 6 bases, with 9 bases between them. The CDR3 region has the DNA TGTGCCAGCAGCCAAGTTGACGGAGATGGCTACACCTTC. It yields the protein CASSQVDGDGYTF.

The J gene is TRBJ1-2, the V gene TRBV7-9; no firm D call. Germline CDR1 SEHNR, CDR2 FQNEAQ (reference sequence). V lost 10 bases to trimming and J lost 6 bases, with 12 bases between them. This CDR3 region has 11 residues. CDR3 protein: CATPQVDGYTF. In DNA form, the CDR3 reads TGTGCCACTCCTCAGGTTGATGGCTACACCTTC.